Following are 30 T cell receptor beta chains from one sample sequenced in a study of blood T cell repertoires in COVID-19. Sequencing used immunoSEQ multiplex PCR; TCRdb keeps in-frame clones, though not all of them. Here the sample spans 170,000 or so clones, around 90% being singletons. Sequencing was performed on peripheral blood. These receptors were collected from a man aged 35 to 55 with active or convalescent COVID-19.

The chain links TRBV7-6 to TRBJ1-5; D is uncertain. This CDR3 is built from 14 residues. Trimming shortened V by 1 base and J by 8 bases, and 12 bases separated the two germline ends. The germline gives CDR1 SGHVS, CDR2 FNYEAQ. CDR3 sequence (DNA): TGTGCCAGCAGCTTAGTACCCGAAGGAGAGCCCCAGCATTTT. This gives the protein CASSLVPEGEPQHF. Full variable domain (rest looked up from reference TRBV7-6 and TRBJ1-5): GAGVSQSPRYKVTKRGQDVALRCDPISGHVSLYWYRQALGQGPEFLTYFNYEAQQDKSGLPNDRFSAERPEGSISTLTIQRTEQRDSAMYRCASSLVPEGEPQHFGDGTRLSIL.

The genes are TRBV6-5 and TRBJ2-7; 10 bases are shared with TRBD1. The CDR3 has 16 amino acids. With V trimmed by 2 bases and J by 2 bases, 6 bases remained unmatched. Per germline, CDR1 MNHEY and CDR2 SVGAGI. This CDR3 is CASSYTGTGVAYEQYF. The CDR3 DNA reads TGTGCCAGCAGTTACACGGGGACAGGGGTGGCCTACGAGCAGTACTTC.

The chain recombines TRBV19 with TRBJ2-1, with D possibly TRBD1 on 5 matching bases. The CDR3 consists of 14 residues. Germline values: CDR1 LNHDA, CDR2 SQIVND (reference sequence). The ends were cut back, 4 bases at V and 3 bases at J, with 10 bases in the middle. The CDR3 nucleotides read TGTGCCAGTAGTACCGGACACGACTACAATGAGCAGTTCTTC. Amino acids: CASSTGHDYNEQFF.

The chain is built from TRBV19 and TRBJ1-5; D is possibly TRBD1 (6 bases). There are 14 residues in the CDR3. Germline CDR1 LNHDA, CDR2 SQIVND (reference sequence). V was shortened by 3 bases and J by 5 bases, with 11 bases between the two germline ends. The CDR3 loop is CASSIEQGHQPQHF. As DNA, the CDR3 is TGTGCCAGTAGTATTGAACAGGGCCATCAGCCCCAGCATTTT.

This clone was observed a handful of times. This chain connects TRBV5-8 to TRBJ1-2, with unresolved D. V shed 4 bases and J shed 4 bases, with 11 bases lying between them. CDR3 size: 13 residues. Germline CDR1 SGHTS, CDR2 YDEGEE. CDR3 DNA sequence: TGTGCCAGCAGCAGGACTGGAACCTATGGCTACACCTTC. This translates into CASSRTGTYGYTF.

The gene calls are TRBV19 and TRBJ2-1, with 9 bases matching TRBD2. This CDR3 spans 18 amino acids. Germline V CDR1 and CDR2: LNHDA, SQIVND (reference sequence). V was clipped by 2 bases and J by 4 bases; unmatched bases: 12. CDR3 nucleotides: TGTGCCAGTAGTATAAAGGCCCCTACGCGGGGGGGTTACAATGAGCAGTTCTTC. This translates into CASSIKAPTRGGYNEQFF.

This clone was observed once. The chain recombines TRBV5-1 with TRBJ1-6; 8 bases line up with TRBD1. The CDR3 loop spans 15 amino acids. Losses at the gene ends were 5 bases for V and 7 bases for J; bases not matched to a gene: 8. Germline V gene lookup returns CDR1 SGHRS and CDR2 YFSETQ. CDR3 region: CASSFFQGANSPLHF. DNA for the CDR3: TGCGCCAGCAGTTTTTTCCAGGGGGCCAATTCACCCCTCCACTTT.

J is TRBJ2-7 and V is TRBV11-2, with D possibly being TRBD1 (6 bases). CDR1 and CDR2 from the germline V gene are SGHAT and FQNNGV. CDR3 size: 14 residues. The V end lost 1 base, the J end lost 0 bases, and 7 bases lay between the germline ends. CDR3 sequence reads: CASSLGTASYEQYF. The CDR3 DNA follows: TGTGCCAGCAGCTTAGGGACAGCCTCCTACGAGCAGTACTTC.

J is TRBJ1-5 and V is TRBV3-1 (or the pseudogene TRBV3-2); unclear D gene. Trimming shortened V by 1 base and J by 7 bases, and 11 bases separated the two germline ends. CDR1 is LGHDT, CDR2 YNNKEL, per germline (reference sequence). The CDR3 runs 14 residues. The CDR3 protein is CASSQGGSGQPQHF. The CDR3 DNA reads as TGTGCCAGCAGCCAAGGAGGGTCAGGACAGCCCCAGCATTTT.

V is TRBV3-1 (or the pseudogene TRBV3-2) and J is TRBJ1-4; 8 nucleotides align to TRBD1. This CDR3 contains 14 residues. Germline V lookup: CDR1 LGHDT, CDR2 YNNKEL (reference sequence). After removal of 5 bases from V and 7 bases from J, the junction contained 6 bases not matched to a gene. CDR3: CASSFQGAGEKLFF. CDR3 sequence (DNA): TGTGCCAGCAGCTTCCAGGGGGCGGGTGAAAAACTGTTTTTT.

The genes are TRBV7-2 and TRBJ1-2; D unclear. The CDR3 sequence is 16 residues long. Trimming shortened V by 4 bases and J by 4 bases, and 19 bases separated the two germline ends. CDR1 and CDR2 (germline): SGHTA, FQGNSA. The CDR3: CASSSATNGLFYGYTF. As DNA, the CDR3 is TGTGCCAGCAGCTCAGCTACCAATGGGCTATTCTATGGCTACACCTTC.

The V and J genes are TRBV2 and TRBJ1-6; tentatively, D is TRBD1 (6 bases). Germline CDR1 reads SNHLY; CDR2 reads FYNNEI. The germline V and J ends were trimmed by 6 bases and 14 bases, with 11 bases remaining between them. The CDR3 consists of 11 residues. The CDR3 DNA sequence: TGTGCCAGCAGGGACGCAGGGGCCCTCCACTTT. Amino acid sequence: CASRDAGALHF.

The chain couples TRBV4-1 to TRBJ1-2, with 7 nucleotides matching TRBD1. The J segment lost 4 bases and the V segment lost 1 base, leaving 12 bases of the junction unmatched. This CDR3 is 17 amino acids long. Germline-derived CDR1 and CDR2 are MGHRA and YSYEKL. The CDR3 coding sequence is TGCGCCAGCAGCCAAGGGGCCCTGACAGGGCCTTCCTATGGCTACACCTTC. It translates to CASSQGALTGPSYGYTF.

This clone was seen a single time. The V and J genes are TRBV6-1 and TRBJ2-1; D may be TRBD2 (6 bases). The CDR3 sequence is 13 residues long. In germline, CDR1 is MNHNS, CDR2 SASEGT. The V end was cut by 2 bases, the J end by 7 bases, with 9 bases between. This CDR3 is CASSEIRGNEQFF. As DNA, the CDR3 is TGTGCCAGCAGTGAAATTCGGGGGAATGAGCAGTTCTTC.

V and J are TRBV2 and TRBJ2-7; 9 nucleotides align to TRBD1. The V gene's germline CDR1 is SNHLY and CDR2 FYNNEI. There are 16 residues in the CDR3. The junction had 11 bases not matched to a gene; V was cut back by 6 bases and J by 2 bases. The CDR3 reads CASRPSRDRVTYEQYF. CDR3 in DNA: TGTGCCAGCAGGCCGAGCCGGGACAGGGTAACCTACGAGCAGTACTTC.

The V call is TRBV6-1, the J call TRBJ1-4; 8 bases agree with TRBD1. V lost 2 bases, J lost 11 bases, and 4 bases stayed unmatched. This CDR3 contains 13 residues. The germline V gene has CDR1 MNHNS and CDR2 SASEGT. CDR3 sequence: CASSESGQEKLFF. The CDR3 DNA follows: TGTGCCAGCAGTGAATCGGGACAGGAGAAACTGTTTTTT.

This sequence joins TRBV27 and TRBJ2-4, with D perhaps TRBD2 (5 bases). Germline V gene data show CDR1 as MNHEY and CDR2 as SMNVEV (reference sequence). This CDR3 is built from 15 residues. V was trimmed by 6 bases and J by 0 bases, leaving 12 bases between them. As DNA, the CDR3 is TGTGCCAGCAGATCTGAAACTAGAGCCAAAAACATTCAGTACTTC. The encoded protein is CASRSETRAKNIQYF.

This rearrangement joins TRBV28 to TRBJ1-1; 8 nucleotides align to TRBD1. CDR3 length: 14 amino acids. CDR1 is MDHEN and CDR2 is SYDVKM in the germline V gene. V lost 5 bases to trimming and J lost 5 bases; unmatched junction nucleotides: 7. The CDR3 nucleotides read TGTGCCAGCAGTCTGACAGGGGTGGGTACTGAAGCTTTCTTT. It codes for CASSLTGVGTEAFF.

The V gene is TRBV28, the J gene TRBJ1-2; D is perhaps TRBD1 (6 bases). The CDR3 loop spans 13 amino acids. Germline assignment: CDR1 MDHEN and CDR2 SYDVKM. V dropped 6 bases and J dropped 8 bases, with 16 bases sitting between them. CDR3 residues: CASSMLGAQGYTF. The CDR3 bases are TGTGCCAGCAGCATGCTGGGGGCGCAAGGCTACACCTTC.

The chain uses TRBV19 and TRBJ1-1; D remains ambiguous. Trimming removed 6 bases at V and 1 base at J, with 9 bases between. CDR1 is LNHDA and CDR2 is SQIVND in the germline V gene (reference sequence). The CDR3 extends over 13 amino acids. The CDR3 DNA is TGTGCCAGTAGACCAGGTTGGAACACTGAAGCTTTCTTT. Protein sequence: CASRPGWNTEAFF.

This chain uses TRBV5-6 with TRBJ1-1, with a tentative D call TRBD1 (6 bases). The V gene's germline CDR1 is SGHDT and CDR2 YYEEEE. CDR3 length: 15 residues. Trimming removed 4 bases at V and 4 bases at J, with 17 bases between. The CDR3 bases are TGTGCCAGCAGCGTGAGGGGGTTTGGTCTCACTGAAGCTTTCTTT. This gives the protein CASSVRGFGLTEAFF.

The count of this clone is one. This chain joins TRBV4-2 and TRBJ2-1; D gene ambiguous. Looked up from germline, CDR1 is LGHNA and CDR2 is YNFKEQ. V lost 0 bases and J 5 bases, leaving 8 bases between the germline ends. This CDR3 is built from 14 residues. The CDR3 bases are TGTGCCAGCAGCCAAGAAGGAGTACACAATGAGCAGTTCTTC. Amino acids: CASSQEGVHNEQFF.

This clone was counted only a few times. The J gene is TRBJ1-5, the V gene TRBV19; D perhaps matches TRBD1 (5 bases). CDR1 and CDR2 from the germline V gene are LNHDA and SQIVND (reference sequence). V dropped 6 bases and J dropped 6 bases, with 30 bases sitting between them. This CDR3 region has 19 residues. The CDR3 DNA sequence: TGTGCCAGTAGGGCCGGATATAGGAGGGGTGCCTACGTGAGTCAGCCCCAGCATTTT. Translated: CASRAGYRRGAYVSQPQHF.

The CDR3 nucleotides read TGTGCCAGCAGCTTAGTGGGACACCCAGCAGAGCCCCAGCATTTT. It codes for CASSLVGHPAEPQHF. This chain uses TRBV7-9 with TRBJ1-5; possible D gene TRBD1, 6 bases. Trimming removed 1 base at V and 8 bases at J, with 15 bases between. The CDR3 loop spans 15 amino acids. From germline, CDR1 is SEHNR and CDR2 FQNEAQ (reference sequence). Variable domain in full (rest from reference TRBV7-9 and TRBJ1-5): DTGVSQNPRHKITKRGQNVTFRCDPISEHNRLYWYRQTLGQGPEFLTYFQNEAQLEKSRLLSDRFSAERPKGSFSTLEIQRTEQGDSAMYLCASSLVGHPAEPQHFGDGTRLSIL.

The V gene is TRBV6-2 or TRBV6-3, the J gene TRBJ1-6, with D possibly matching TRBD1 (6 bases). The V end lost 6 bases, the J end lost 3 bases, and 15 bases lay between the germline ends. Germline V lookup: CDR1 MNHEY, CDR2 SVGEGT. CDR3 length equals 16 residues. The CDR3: CASSSRQGNYNSPLHF. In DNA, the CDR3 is TGTGCCAGCAGCTCACGCCAGGGGAACTATAATTCACCCCTCCACTTT.

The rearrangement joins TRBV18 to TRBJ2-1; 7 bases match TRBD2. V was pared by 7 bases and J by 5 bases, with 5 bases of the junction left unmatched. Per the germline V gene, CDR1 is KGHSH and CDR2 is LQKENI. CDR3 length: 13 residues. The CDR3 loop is CASWPGGNNEQFF. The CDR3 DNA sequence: TGTGCCAGCTGGCCCGGGGGGAACAATGAGCAGTTCTTC.

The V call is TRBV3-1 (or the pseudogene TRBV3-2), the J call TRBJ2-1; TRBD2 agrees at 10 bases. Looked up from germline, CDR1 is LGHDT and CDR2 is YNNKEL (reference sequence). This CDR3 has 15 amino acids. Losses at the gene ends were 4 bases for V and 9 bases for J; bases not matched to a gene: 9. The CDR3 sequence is CASSLSGGAKSEQFF. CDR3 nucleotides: TGTGCCAGCAGCCTCAGCGGGGGGGCGAAGAGTGAGCAGTTCTTC.

The CDR3 loop is CSSRGQETQYF. The DNA of the CDR3 is TGCAGTTCCCGCGGCCAAGAGACCCAGTACTTC. This chain joins TRBV20-1 and TRBJ2-5, with D unclear. The CDR3 consists of 11 residues. Germline lookup yields CDR1 DFQATT and CDR2 SNEGSKA (reference sequence). The V end lost 8 bases, the J end lost 1 base, and 8 bases lay between the germline ends.

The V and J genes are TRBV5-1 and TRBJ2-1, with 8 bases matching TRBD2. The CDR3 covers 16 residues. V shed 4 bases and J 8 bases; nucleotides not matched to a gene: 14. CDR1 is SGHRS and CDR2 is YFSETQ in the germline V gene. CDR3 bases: TGCGCCAGCAGCGCATCCTTTACGGGGGGGTCGGATGAGCAGTTCTTC. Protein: CASSASFTGGSDEQFF.

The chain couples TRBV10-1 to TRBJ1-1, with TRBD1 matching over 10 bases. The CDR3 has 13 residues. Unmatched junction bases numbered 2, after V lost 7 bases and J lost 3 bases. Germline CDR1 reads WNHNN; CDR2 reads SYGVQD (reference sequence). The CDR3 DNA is TGCGCCAGCACCGGACAGGGGGACACTGAAGCTTTCTTT. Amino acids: CASTGQGDTEAFF.